This TCR beta chain was observed in a study of T cells in Graves' hyperthyroidism and ophthalmopathy. This clonotype appeared many times. V shed 0 bases and J shed 5 bases, with 18 bases lying between them. Germline CDR1 is SGHKS and CDR2 is YYEKEE (reference sequence). CDR3 size: 16 residues. Amplification yielded TCR beta CDR3 regions, with RNA transcripts as the source. HTBI primers were used for first-round RT-PCR of the TCR CDR3. TCRdb re-derived calls from the multiplex PCR reads in MiXCR, one entry per CDR3 protein. In the table there are around 580,000 distinct CDR3 sequences, over 15% of which are singletons. In making diagnoses, clinical symptoms, serum thyroxine and TRAb, thyroid ultrasound and orbital computed tomography were all used.

Sequencing was performed on blood. The clonotype was recovered from a woman aged 18-30 years with Graves' hyperthyroidism. This sequence joins TRBV5-5 and TRBJ2-7; D tentatively reads TRBD1 or TRBD2 (5 bases each). The CDR3 nucleotides read TGTGCCAGCAGCTTGGCCGCTGGGGGTGTAGGCGACGAGCAGTACTTC. Its protein product is CASSLAAGGVGDEQYF. The full variable domain, its missing parts supplied by reference TRBV5-5 and TRBJ2-7, is DAGVTQSPTHLIKTRGQQVTLRCSPISGHKSVSWYQQVLGQGPQFIFQYYEKEERGRGNFPDRFSARQFPNYSSELNVNALLLGDSALYLCASSLAAGGVGDEQYFGPGTRLTVT.